This TCR beta chain emerged from a study of T cells in Graves' hyperthyroidism and ophthalmopathy. Study-wide results and caveats: A 13 V-J model separated ophthalmopathy from stable hyperthyroidism. Appearing also in blood were most of the thyroid clonotypes expanded above 0.001.

Patients were excluded because of uncontrolled infection, other autoimmune disease, pregnancy or lactation. The study based diagnoses on clinical symptoms, serum thyroxine and TRAb, thyroid ultrasound and orbital computed tomography. RNA transcripts served as the template for amplifying TCR beta CDR3 regions. RT-PCR in the first round (using the HTBI primer set) targeted the TCR CDR3. TCRdb re-derived calls from the multiplex PCR reads in MiXCR, one entry per CDR3 protein. This table has 500,000 to 750,000 distinct CDR3 sequences, 15% to 19% appearing once. This clonotype was detected ten times or more. Its antigen is not known. Germline CDR1 is SGHTA and CDR2 is FQGNSA. With 4 bases clipped from V and 4 bases from J, the junction kept 9 bases outside the gene matches. This CDR3 spans 15 amino acids.

The chain combines TRBV7-2 with TRBJ2-7; 8 nucleotides line up with TRBD2. This TCR derives from a woman aged 25 to 45 with Graves' hyperthyroidism. The sample consisted of blood. CDR3 protein: CASSSGGGIPYEQYF. The CDR3 nucleotides are TGTGCCAGCAGCTCCGGGGGGGGAATCCCGTACGAGCAGTACTTC.